Given below is one TCR beta chain in context. This specimen belongs to a study of somatic mutations in cytotoxic T cells in rheumatoid arthritis. Sequencing was performed with immunoSEQ multiplex PCR; in TCRdb, only in-frame clones are kept and a portion is missing. The sample holds about 30,000 clones; around 83% are singletons and the top ten take about 8.6%. Sample: CD8+ T cells sorted from blood. The receptor comes from an adult with rheumatoid arthritis.

The CDR3 reads CASTVLGVDQPQHF. The CDR3 DNA reads as TGTGCCAGTACAGTGTTAGGGGTTGACCAGCCCCAGCATTTT. The chain carries TRBV19 and TRBJ1-5, with a possible D match to TRBD1 (5 bases). This CDR3 comprises 14 residues. V gave up 7 bases and J gave up 7 bases, with 17 bases separating them. Germline V gene sequence: CDR1 LNHDA, CDR2 SQIVND (reference sequence).